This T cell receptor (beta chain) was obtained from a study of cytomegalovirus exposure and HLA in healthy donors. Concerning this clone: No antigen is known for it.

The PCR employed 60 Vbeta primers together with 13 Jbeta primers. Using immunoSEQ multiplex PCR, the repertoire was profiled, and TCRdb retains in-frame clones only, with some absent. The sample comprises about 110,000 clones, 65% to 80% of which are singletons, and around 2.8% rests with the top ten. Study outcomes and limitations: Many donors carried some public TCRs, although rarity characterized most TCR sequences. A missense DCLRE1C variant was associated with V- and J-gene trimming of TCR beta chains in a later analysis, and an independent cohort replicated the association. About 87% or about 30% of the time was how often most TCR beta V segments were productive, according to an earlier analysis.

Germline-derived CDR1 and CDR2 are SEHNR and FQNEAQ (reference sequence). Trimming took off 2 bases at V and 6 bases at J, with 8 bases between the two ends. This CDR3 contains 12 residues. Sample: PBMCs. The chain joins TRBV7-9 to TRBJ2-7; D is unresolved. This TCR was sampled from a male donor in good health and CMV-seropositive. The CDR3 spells CASSLWAREQYF. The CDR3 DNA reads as TGTGCCAGCAGCTTATGGGCACGCGAGCAGTACTTC.